These T cell receptor beta chains were read from a single sample in a study of radiation and T cells in renal cell carcinoma. Sequencing was performed with immunoSEQ multiplex PCR; in TCRdb, only in-frame clones are kept and a portion is missing. The sample lists around 94,000 clones; approximately 86% were seen once. This sample comprised blood, obtained from a patient whose treatment included radiotherapy and nephrectomy. Receptor source: a man between 50 and 59 years old with renal cell carcinoma. CDR3s include the opening cysteine and the closing phenylalanine or tryptophan. The order of the fields is V gene, clone size, J gene, D gene, CDR3 DNA, CDR3 protein. A D gene is named only where the DNA matches it firmly. Clone size is shown for a subset of rows, as once, few, many or a class of expanded clone.

TRBV7-2,-,TRBJ1-2,TRBD1,TGTGCCAGCAGCCCCGACAGGGTGGCTAACTATGGCTACACCTTC,CASSPDRVANYGYTF
TRBV30,-,TRBJ2-3,-,TGTGCCTGGGCGGAGGGTCACAGGTGGGCTTCAGCAGATACGCAGTATTTT,CAWAEGHRWASADTQYF
TRBV7-3,once,TRBJ2-1,TRBD2,TGTGCCTCTAAGACTAGCGGGAGTTCTGATGAGCAGTTCTTC,CASKTSGSSDEQFF
TRBV6-5,-,TRBJ1-2,TRBD1,TGTGCCAGCAGTTCGGACAGGGCTCCCTATGGCTACACCTTC,CASSSDRAPYGYTF
TRBV6-6,-,TRBJ2-4,-,TGTGCCAGCAGCCCACTCGGCAACATTCAGTACTTC,CASSPLGNIQYF
TRBV6-6,-,TRBJ1-3,-,TGTGCCAGCAGATCGGAATCCTCTGGAAACACCATATATTTT,CASRSESSGNTIYF
TRBV5-5,-,TRBJ2-7,-,TGTGCCAGCAGCTCGTACCGACACCTCTACGAGCAGTACTTC,CASSSYRHLYEQYF
TRBV6-5,-,TRBJ1-2,-,TGTGCCAGCAGTTACGCGGACCCTGCCCCCTATGGCTACACCTTC,CASSYADPAPYGYTF
TRBV5-5,-,TRBJ2-3,-,TGTGCCAGCAGCGCGGGACGGTCCGTTTGGGAGGATACGCAGTATTTT,CASSAGRSVWEDTQYF
TRBV15,-,TRBJ1-5,-,TGTGCCACCAGCAGAGATTTAGGAAACCAGCCCCAGCATTTT,CATSRDLGNQPQHF
TRBV7-9,-,TRBJ2-1,TRBD2,TGTGCCAGCAGTTGGACTAGCGGGCACAATGAGCAGTTCTTC,CASSWTSGHNEQFF
TRBV7-3,-,TRBJ2-1,TRBD1,TGTGCCAGCAGCCCTGGGACAGGGGGGAATGAGCAGTTCTTC,CASSPGTGGNEQFF
TRBV10-3,once,TRBJ1-6,-,TGTGCCATCAGTGGGGACCCCAGCACTAATTCACCCCTCCACTTT,CAISGDPSTNSPLHF
TRBV5-1,-,TRBJ2-1,-,TGCGCCAGCAGTCGACAACCCTACAATGAGCAGTTCTTC,CASSRQPYNEQFF
TRBV19,many,TRBJ2-1,-,TGTGCCAGTAGACCGGGACAGCGGCGGGGTGAGCAGTTCTTC,CASRPGQRRGEQFF
TRBV5-1,once,TRBJ2-5,-,TGCGCCAGCAGCTTGACAGGGTCGGTAGAGACCCAGTACTTC,CASSLTGSVETQYF
TRBV6-1,-,TRBJ2-3,TRBD1,TGTGCCAGCAGTGAAGTGGGGACAGGAACAGGCACAGATACGCAGTATTTT,CASSEVGTGTGTDTQYF
TRBV5-1,once,TRBJ2-3,-,TGCGCCAGCAGCTTGGCCGGGTCCGCAGATACGCAGTATTTT,CASSLAGSADTQYF
TRBV9,once,TRBJ2-6,TRBD1,TGTGCCAGCAGCGAACAGGGGTCCGGGGCCAACGTCCTGACTTTC,CASSEQGSGANVLTF